The 24 T cell receptor beta chains reported below all come from one sample, sequenced in a study of blood T cell repertoires in COVID-19. Only in-frame clones appear in the TCRdb table, and some are missing; sequencing was by immunoSEQ multiplex PCR. The table records about 230,000 clones, around 84% of them present only once. Sequencing was carried out using peripheral blood. These receptors were collected from a man aged 45-65 years with COVID-19, enrolled during active disease.

V is TRBV3-1 (or the pseudogene TRBV3-2) and J is TRBJ1-2, with D unresolved. Trimming took off 4 bases at V and 3 bases at J, with 15 bases between the two ends. The CDR3 is 15 amino acids. CDR1 is LGHDT and CDR2 is YNNKEL in the germline V gene (reference sequence). CDR3 bases: TGTGCCAGCAGCCTGCGCGGGCAGGAGCACTATGGCTACACCTTC. Encoded protein: CASSLRGQEHYGYTF.

The genes are TRBV9 and TRBJ2-3, with TRBD2 matching over 8 bases. Losses at the gene ends were 4 bases for V and 1 base for J; bases not matched to a gene: 5. CDR3 length: 15 amino acids. CDR1 is SGDLS and CDR2 is YYNGEE in the germline V gene. The CDR3 DNA follows: TGTGCCAGCAGCTCACGCGGGAGGCGCACAGATACGCAGTATTTT. It translates to CASSSRGRRTDTQYF.

The chain links TRBV2 to TRBJ2-1; D is undetermined. V lost 1 base and J lost 0, with 7 bases in between. The germline CDR1 and CDR2 sequences are SNHLY and FYNNEI. CDR3 length: 15 amino acids. The CDR3 DNA sequence: TGTGCCAGCAGTGAAGTTATGAGCTCCTACAATGAGCAGTTCTTC. Protein product: CASSEVMSSYNEQFF. Filled out from reference TRBV2 and TRBJ2-1, the complete variable domain reads EPEVTQTPSHQVTQMGQEVILRCVPISNHLYFYWYRQILGQKVEFLVSFYNNEISEKSEIFDDQFSVERPDGSNFTLKIRSTKLEDSAMYFCASSEVMSSYNEQFFGPGTRLTVL.

This clone has only one observation. This chain's CDR3 is CSVEWGQGQETQYF. In DNA form, the CDR3 reads TGCAGCGTTGAATGGGGACAGGGGCAAGAGACCCAGTACTTC. The chain uses TRBV29-1 and TRBJ2-5, with 10 bases fitting TRBD1. Germline-derived CDR1 and CDR2 are SQVTM and ANQGSEA. The CDR3 totals 14 residues. Trimming took 2 bases from V and 2 from J; bases not matched to a gene: 2.

In DNA, the CDR3 is TGTGCCAGTACTGCGCGAGACAGGGGACACACCGGGGAGCTGTTTTTT. Amino acid sequence: CASTARDRGHTGELFF. The chain recombines TRBV19 with TRBJ2-2; 8 nucleotides agree with TRBD1. The ends lost 7 bases at V and 3 bases at J; junction bases unmatched: 10. Germline V gives CDR1 LNHDA, CDR2 SQIVND (reference sequence). The CDR3 extends over 16 amino acids.

The V and J genes are TRBV15 and TRBJ2-5; 7 bases are shared with TRBD2. The V segment lost 3 bases and the J segment 5 bases; nucleotides outside the gene matches: 15. This CDR3 comprises 17 residues. Germline V lookup: CDR1 LNHNV, CDR2 YYDKDF (reference sequence). The CDR3 DNA follows: TGTGCCACCAGCAGTGACTTGTCTGGCGGGAGAATGGAGACCCAGTACTTC. It encodes CATSSDLSGGRMETQYF. Filled out from reference TRBV15 and TRBJ2-5, the complete variable domain reads DAMVIQNPRYQVTQFGKPVTLSCSQTLNHNVMYWYQQKSSQAPKLLFHYYDKDFNNEADTPDNFQSRRPNTSFCFLDIRSPGLGDTAMYLCATSSDLSGGRMETQYFGPGTRLLVL.

The V gene is TRBV19, the J gene TRBJ1-2; weak D call: TRBD1 (5 bases). V was trimmed by 3 bases and J by 7 bases, leaving 12 bases between them. Germline CDR1 is LNHDA and CDR2 is SQIVND (reference sequence). This CDR3 is built from 13 residues. This chain's CDR3 is CASSMDTPGGYTF. Here the CDR3 DNA reads TGTGCCAGTAGTATGGACACCCCCGGTGGCTACACCTTC.

This clone has a single count. The chain combines TRBV24-1 with TRBJ2-7, with TRBD1 identical over 11 bases. In germline, CDR1 is KGHDR, CDR2 SFDVKD. With 3 bases clipped from V and 5 bases from J, the junction kept 5 bases outside the gene matches. The length of the CDR3 is 15 residues. The CDR3 protein is CATSDPGQGDHEQYF. The CDR3 DNA sequence: TGTGCCACCAGTGATCCGGGACAGGGGGACCACGAGCAGTACTTC.

This chain joins TRBV12-3 or TRBV12-4 and TRBJ1-1; 7 bases align to TRBD1. The CDR3 consists of 11 residues. The V gene end was trimmed by 6 bases and the J gene end by 11 bases; junction bases not matched to a gene: 6. CDR3 bases: TGTGCCAGCAGCCACAGGGGCCATGCTTTCTTT. It specifies CASSHRGHAFF.

The V call is TRBV29-1, the J call TRBJ1-1, with a weak D call TRBD1 (5 bases). CDR1 and CDR2 from the germline V gene are SQVTM and ANQGSEA. This CDR3 is built from 14 residues. The V end lost 4 bases, the J end lost 3 bases, and 15 bases lay between the germline ends. This CDR3 is CSVGAWGRDTEAFF. DNA for the CDR3: TGCAGCGTTGGTGCGTGGGGGAGGGACACTGAAGCTTTCTTT.

CDR3 sequence: CASSLADSYNEKLFF. CDR3 bases: TGTGCCAGCAGCTTGGCGGACAGTTATAATGAAAAACTGTTTTTT. The V gene is TRBV5-4, the J gene TRBJ1-4, with D perhaps matching TRBD1 (6 bases). Germline CDR1 and CDR2: SGHNT and YYREEE (reference sequence). This CDR3 has 15 amino acids. Trimming removed 0 bases at V and 4 bases at J, with 10 bases between.

The chain employs TRBV27 and TRBJ1-2, with 11 nucleotides matching TRBD1. CDR1 is MNHEY and CDR2 is SMNVEV in the germline V gene (reference sequence). The CDR3 contains 14 residues. The trim removed 5 bases at V and 8 bases at J, leaving 7 bases unmatched. CDR3 sequence: CASSIGQGAGGYTF. In nucleotides, the CDR3 is TGTGCCAGCAGTATCGGACAGGGGGCTGGCGGCTACACCTTC.

The chain combines TRBV6-6 with TRBJ1-5; no clear D. Trimming took off 8 bases at V and 6 bases at J, with 5 bases between the two ends. CDR1 and CDR2 from the germline V gene are MNHNY and SVGAGI (reference sequence). This CDR3 is built from 10 residues. The CDR3 bases are TGTGCCAGCGGCACTCAGCCCCAGCATTTT. It encodes CASGTQPQHF.

The chain uses TRBV3-1 (or the pseudogene TRBV3-2) and TRBJ2-7, with TRBD2 matching 7 bases. Germline loops: CDR1 LGHDT, CDR2 YNNKEL (reference sequence). J was trimmed by 7 bases and V by 0 bases; bases with no gene match: 6. The CDR3 has 14 residues. In DNA form, the CDR3 reads TGTGCCAGCAGCCAAGATCGGGGGGTTTTAGAGCAGTACTTC. It codes for CASSQDRGVLEQYF.

The genes are TRBV18 and TRBJ1-1, with 8 bases matching TRBD1. Germline V gives CDR1 KGHSH, CDR2 LQKENI. V was clipped by 4 bases and J by 4 bases; unmatched bases: 8. The CDR3 extends over 15 amino acids. CDR3 DNA: TGTGCCAGCTCACACGGACAGGGATCTTCCACTGAAGCTTTCTTT. Protein product: CASSHGQGSSTEAFF. Looking up the rest from reference TRBV18 and TRBJ1-1 gives the full variable domain: NAGVMQNPRHLVRRRGQEARLRCSPMKGHSHVYWYRQLPEEGLKFMVYLQKENIIDESGMPKERFSAEFPKEGPSILRIQQVVRGDSAAYFCASSHGQGSSTEAFFGQGTRLTVV.

The chain joins TRBV14 to TRBJ2-1; TRBD2 aligns across 11 bases. V gave up 1 base and J gave up 4 bases; unmatched junction bases: 15. The CDR3 runs 20 residues. The germline CDR1 and CDR2 sequences are SGHDN and FVKESK. In nucleotides, the CDR3 is TGTGCCAGCAGCCAAGTAGAAAATAGCGGGAGGGCCCTCAGATACAATGAGCAGTTCTTC. This encodes CASSQVENSGRALRYNEQFF.

The CDR3 DNA is TGTGCCAGCAGCTACCAGGGGGCGAACAATCAGCCCCAGCATTTT. It yields the protein CASSYQGANNQPQHF. V is TRBV7-8 and J is TRBJ1-5, with 8 bases that match TRBD1. Germline CDR1 and CDR2: SGHVS and FQNEAQ. This CDR3 region has 15 residues. V lost 4 bases to trimming and J lost 3 bases; unmatched junction nucleotides: 5.

The chain is built from TRBV27 and TRBJ2-7, with no clear D. Germline V gene lookup returns CDR1 MNHEY and CDR2 SMNVEV (reference sequence). This CDR3 has 13 amino acids. Trimming shortened V by 2 bases and J by 4 bases, and 9 bases separated the two germline ends. CDR3 in amino acids: CASSLEPMYEQYF. The CDR3 bases are TGTGCCAGCAGTTTAGAGCCGATGTACGAGCAGTACTTC.

The V gene is TRBV5-1, the J gene TRBJ2-2, with 11 bases fitting TRBD1. This CDR3 comprises 18 residues. Trimming removed 4 bases from V and 6 bases from J; junction bases left unmatched: 14. CDR1 SGHRS and CDR2 YFSETQ come from the germline V gene. The CDR3 reads CASSQQPPGQGGAGELFF. The CDR3 bases are TGCGCCAGCAGCCAACAACCCCCGGGACAGGGGGGTGCCGGGGAGCTGTTTTTT.

The V gene is TRBV6-2 or TRBV6-3, the J gene TRBJ2-1, with 16 bases fitting TRBD2. V lost 2 bases to trimming and J lost 10 bases; unmatched junction nucleotides: 14. Germline V gene data show CDR1 as MNHEY and CDR2 as SVGEGT. This CDR3 spans 19 amino acids. CDR3 sequence reads: CASSYDPGLGGLAGGEQFF. As DNA, the CDR3 is TGTGCCAGCAGTTACGATCCGGGCCTAGGGGGACTAGCGGGAGGGGAGCAGTTCTTC.

The chain recombines TRBV4-2 with TRBJ2-7; 12 bases agree with TRBD2. CDR1 is LGHNA and CDR2 is YNFKEQ in the germline V gene. Germline trimming cut 0 bases from V and 5 bases from J; bases unmatched to any gene: 8. This CDR3 is built from 17 residues. The CDR3 is CASSQDPPGLAGHEQYF. The CDR3 DNA reads TGTGCCAGCAGCCAAGACCCCCCAGGACTAGCGGGACACGAGCAGTACTTC.

J is TRBJ2-7 and V is TRBV7-9; no clear D. V lost 5 bases, J lost 1 base, and 12 bases lay in between. Germline V gives CDR1 SEHNR, CDR2 FQNEAQ (reference sequence). This CDR3 has 14 residues. The CDR3, as DNA: TGTGCCAGCAGCCAGCAGGAATGGTCCTACGAGCAGTACTTC. Translating it yields CASSQQEWSYEQYF.

The chain is built from TRBV4-1 and TRBJ1-5; D is uncertain. V was pared by 1 base and J by 2 bases, with 9 bases between. This CDR3 has 15 amino acids. Germline V gene lookup returns CDR1 MGHRA and CDR2 YSYEKL. CDR3 sequence: CASSQVVQGNQPQHF. In DNA, the CDR3 is TGCGCCAGCAGCCAAGTAGTCCAGGGCAATCAGCCCCAGCATTTT.

The V and J genes are TRBV7-8 and TRBJ2-7, with D possibly TRBD1 on 6 matching bases. The germline CDR1 and CDR2 sequences are SGHVS and FQNEAQ. V lost 5 bases and J lost 3, with 17 bases in between. CDR3 length: 15 residues. The CDR3 DNA follows: TGTGCCAGCAGCGATCTCCCACAGGGAATCTACGAGCAGTACTTC. The encoded protein is CASSDLPQGIYEQYF.